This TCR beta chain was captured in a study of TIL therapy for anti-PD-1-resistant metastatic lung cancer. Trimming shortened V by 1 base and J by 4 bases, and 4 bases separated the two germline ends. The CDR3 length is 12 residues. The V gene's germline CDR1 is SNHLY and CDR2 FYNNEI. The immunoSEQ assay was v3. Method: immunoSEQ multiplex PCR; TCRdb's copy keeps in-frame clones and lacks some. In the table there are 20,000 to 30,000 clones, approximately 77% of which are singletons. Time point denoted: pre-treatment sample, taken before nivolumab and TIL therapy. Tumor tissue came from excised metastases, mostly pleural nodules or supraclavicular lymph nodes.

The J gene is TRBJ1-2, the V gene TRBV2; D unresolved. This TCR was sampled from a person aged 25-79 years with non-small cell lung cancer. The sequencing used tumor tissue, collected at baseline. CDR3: CASSEGSYGYTF. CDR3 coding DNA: TGTGCCAGCAGTGAAGGGTCCTATGGCTACACCTTC.